Sequencing of this T cell receptor beta chain was carried out in a study of response to subunit inactivated influenza vaccine. Study findings and constraints: Each seasonal influenza vaccination, the authors suggested, recruits few new T cells.

This clonotype has more than one count but fewer than ten. The antigen remains unidentified. Germline CDR1 is SGHDT and CDR2 is YYEEEE. V was cut by 4 bases and J by 7 bases, with 18 bases left in between. The length of the CDR3 is 14 residues. In TCRdb, the RT-PCR reads were re-called with MiXCR into one record per CDR3 protein. Counted here are 550,000 to 800,000 distinct CDR3 sequences, around 14% occurring once; the ten biggest clones make up about 9.9%. The sequence was collected from a man in his forties or fifties who received an inactivated influenza vaccine. This rearrangement joins TRBV5-6 to TRBJ2-7; D tentatively fits TRBD1 or TRBD2 (5 bases each). Specimen: PBMCs from blood, collected 11 to 12 days after vaccination. The chain's CDR3 is CASSRRDGSTEQYF. Here the CDR3 DNA reads TGTGCCAGCAGCCGAAGGGACGGCTCTACGGAGCAGTACTTC. Complete variable domain (other parts from reference TRBV5-6 and TRBJ2-7): DAGVTQSPTHLIKTRGQQVTLRCSPKSGHDTVSWYQQALGQGPQFIFQYYEEEERQRGNFPDRFSGHQFPNYSSELNVNALLLGDSALYLCASSRRDGSTEQYFGPGTRLTVT.